This T cell receptor (beta chain) originates from a study of Tregs in tolerant kidney transplant recipients. Regarding the study as a whole: Biological reproducibility was not directly addressed in this study. Tregs expanded with activated donor B cells seemed most donor-specific. The small number of patients limits these findings pending further validation.

The method was immunoSEQ multiplex PCR; TCRdb's version includes in-frame clones alone and lacks a portion of them. The sample has hundreds of thousands of clones, roughly 80% seen once. On this clone: Antigen unknown.

CD4+CD25+CD127- Tregs, CD4+CD25- non-Tregs, CD4 and CD8 cells were sorted. The receptor was derived from a human donor in good health. Sequencing was performed on CD4+ T cells from blood.

CDR3 sequence reads: CASSGVKGNEQFF. As DNA, the CDR3 is TGTGCCAGCAGCGGGGTGAAAGGCAATGAGCAGTTCTTC. The V and J genes are TRBV6-5 and TRBJ2-1, with D tentatively TRBD2 (5 bases). The CDR3 is 13 amino acids. The germline CDR1 and CDR2 sequences are MNHEY and SVGAGI. The V end lost 6 bases, the J end lost 6 bases, and 12 bases lay between the germline ends.